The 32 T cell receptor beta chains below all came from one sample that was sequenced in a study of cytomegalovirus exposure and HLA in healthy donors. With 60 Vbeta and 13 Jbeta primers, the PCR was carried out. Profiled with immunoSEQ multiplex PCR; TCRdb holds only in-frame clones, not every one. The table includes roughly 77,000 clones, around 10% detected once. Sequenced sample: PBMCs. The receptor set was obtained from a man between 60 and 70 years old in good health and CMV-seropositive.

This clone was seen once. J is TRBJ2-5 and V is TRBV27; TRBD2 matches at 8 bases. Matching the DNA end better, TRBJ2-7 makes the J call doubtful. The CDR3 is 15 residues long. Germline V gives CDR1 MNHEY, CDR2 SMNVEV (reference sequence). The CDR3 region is CASSLSPGLGYEQYF. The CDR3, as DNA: TGTGCCAGCAGTTTATCCCCGGGACTAGGCTACGAGCAGTACTTC.

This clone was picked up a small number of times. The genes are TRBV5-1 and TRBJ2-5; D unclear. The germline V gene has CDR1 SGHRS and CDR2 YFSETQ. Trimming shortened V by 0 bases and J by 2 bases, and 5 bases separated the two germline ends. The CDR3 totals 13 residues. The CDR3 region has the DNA TGCGCCAGCAGCTTGGCACAGCAAGAGACCCAGTACTTC. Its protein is CASSLAQQETQYF. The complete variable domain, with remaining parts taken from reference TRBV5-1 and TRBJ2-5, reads KAGVTQTPRYLIKTRGQQVTLSCSPISGHRSVSWYQQTPGQGLQFLFEYFSETQRNKGNFPGRFSGRQFSNSRSEMNVSTLELGDSALYLCASSLAQQETQYFGPGTRLLVL.

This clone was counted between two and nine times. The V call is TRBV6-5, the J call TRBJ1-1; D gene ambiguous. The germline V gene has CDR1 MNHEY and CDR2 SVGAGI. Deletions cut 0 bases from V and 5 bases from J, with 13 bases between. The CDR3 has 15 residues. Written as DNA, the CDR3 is TGTGCCAGCAGTTACTCGGAGCCGACCTTGACTGAAGCTTTCTTT. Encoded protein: CASSYSEPTLTEAFF.

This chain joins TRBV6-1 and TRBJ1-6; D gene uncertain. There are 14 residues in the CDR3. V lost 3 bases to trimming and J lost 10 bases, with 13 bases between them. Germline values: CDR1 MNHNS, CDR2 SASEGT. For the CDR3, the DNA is TGTGCCAGCAGTGAGAACCGGTTTGAATCACCCCTCCACTTT. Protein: CASSENRFESPLHF.

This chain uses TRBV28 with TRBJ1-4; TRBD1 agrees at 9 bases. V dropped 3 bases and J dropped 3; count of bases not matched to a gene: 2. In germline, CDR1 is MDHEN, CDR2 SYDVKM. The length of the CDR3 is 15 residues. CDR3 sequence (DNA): TGTGCCAGCAGTTTCGGGGACAGGGCTAATGAAAAACTGTTTTTT. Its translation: CASSFGDRANEKLFF. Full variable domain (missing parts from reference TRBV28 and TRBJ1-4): DVKVTQSSRYLVKRTGEKVFLECVQDMDHENMFWYRQDPGLGLRLIYFSYDVKMKEKGDIPEGYSVSREKKERFSLILESASTNQTSMYLCASSFGDRANEKLFFGSGTQLSVL.

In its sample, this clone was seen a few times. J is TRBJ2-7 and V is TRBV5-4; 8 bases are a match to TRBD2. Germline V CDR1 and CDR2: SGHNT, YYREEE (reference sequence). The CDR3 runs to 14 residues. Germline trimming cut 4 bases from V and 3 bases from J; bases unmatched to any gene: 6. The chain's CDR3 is CASSPPGLDYEQYF. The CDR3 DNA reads TGTGCCAGCAGCCCTCCGGGACTAGACTACGAGCAGTACTTC. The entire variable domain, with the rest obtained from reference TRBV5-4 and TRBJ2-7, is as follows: ETGVTQSPTHLIKTRGQQVTLRCSSQSGHNTVSWYQQALGQGPQFIFQYYREEENGRGNFPPRFSGLQFPNYSSELNVNALELDDSALYLCASSPPGLDYEQYFGPGTRLTVT.

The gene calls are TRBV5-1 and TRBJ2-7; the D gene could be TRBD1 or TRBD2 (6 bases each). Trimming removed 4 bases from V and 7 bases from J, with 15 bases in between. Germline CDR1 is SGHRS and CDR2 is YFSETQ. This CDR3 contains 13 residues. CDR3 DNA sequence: TGCGCCAGCAGCGAGGGGGGTGCGGGAGAGCAGTACGTC. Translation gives CASSEGGAGEQYV.

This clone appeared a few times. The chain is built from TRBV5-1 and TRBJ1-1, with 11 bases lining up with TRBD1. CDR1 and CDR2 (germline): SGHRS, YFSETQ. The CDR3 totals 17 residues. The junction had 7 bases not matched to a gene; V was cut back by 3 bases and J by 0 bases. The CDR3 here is CASSSGTGGRMNTEAFF. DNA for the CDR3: TGCGCCAGCAGCTCCGGGACAGGGGGACGAATGAACACTGAAGCTTTCTTT.

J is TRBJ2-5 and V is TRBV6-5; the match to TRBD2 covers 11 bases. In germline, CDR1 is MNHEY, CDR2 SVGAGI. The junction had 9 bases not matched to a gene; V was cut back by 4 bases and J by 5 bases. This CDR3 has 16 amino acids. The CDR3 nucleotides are TGTGCCAGCAGTTCCCCGACTAGCGGGGAAATGGAGACCCAGTACTTC. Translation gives CASSSPTSGEMETQYF.

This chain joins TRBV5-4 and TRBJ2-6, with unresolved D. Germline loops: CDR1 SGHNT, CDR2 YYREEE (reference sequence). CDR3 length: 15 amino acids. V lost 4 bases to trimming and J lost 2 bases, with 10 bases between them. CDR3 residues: CASSPYSAGANVLTF. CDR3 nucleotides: TGTGCCAGCAGCCCCTACTCCGCTGGGGCCAACGTCCTGACTTTC.

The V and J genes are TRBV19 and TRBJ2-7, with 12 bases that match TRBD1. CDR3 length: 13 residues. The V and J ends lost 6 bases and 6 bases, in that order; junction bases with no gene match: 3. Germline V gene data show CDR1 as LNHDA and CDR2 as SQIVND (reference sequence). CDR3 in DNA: TGTGCCAGTAGCGGGACAGGGGGCGGCGAGCAGTACGTC. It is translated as CASSGTGGGEQYV.

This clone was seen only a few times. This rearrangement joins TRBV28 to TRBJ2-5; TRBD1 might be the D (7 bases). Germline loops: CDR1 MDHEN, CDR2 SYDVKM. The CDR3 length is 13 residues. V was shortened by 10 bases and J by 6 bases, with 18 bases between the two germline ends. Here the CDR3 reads CATVPTGRQTQYF. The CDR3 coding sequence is TGTGCCACCGTACCGACAGGGAGGCAGACCCAGTACTTC. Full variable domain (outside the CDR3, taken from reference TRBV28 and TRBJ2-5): DVKVTQSSRYLVKRTGEKVFLECVQDMDHENMFWYRQDPGLGLRLIYFSYDVKMKEKGDIPEGYSVSREKKERFSLILESASTNQTSMYLCATVPTGRQTQYFGPGTRLLVL.

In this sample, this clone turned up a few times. For the CDR3, the DNA is TGTGCCAGCAGCCCGGGGAACTATGGCTACACCTTC. Translated, it gives CASSPGNYGYTF. The rearrangement links TRBV7-8 to TRBJ1-2; D not certain. CDR1 and CDR2 from the germline V gene are SGHVS and FQNEAQ. The CDR3 loop spans 12 amino acids. The V gene lost 5 bases and the J gene lost 2 bases, with 6 bases spanning the gap.

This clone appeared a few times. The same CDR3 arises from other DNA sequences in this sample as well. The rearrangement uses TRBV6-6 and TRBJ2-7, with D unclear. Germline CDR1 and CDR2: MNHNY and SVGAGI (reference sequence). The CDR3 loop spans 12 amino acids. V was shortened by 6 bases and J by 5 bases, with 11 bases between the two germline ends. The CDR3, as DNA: TGTGCCAGCAGCCCTAAGCCTCACGAGCAGTACTTC. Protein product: CASSPKPHEQYF.

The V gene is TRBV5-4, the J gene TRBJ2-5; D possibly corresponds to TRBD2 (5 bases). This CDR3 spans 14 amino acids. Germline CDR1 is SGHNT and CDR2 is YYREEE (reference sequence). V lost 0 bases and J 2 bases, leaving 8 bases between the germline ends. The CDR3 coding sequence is TGTGCCAGCAGCTTGGATAGCGCACAAGAGACCCAGTACTTC. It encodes CASSLDSAQETQYF.

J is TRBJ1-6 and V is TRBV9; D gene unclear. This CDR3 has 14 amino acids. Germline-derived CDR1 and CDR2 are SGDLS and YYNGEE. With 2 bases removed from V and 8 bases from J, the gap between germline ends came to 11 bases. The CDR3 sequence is CASSVEDLDSPLHF. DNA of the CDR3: TGTGCCAGCAGCGTGGAGGACCTTGATTCACCCCTCCACTTT.

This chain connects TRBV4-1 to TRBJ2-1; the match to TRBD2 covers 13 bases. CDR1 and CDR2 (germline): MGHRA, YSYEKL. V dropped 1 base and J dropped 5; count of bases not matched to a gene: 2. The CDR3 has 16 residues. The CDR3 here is CASSQVGLAGDNEQFF. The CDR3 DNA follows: TGCGCCAGCAGCCAAGTAGGACTAGCGGGGGACAATGAGCAGTTCTTC.

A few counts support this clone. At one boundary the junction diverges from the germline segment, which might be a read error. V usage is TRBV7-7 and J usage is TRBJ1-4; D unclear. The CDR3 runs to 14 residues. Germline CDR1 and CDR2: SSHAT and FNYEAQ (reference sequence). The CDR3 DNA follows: TGTGCTAGCAGCCCTAGCCCCACAAGTGAAAAACTGTTTTTT. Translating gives CASSPSPTSEKLFF.

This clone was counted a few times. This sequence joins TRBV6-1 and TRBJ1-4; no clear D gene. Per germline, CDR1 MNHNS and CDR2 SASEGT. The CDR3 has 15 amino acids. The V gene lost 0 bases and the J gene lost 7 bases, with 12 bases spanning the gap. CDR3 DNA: TGTGCCAGCAGTGAAGCGGCGGCGCGGAGTGAAAAACTGTTTTTT. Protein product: CASSEAAARSEKLFF.

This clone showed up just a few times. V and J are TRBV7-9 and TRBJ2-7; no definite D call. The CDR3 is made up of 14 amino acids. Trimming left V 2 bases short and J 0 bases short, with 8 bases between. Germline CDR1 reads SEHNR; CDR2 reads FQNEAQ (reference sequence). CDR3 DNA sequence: TGTGCCAGCAGCTTAAACGTAGTCTCCTACGAGCAGTACTTC. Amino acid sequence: CASSLNVVSYEQYF.

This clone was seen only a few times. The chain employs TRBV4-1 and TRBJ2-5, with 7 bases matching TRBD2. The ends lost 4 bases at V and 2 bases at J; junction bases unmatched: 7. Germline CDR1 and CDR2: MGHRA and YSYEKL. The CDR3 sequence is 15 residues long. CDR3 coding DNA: TGCGCCAGCAGCCTCCCGGGGGGACTTCAAGAGACCCAGTACTTC. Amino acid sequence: CASSLPGGLQETQYF.

CDR3 coding DNA: TGTGCCAGCAGCTTTTCTGGACTAGCGGGGGCAGGGGAGCAGTACTTC. Its translation: CASSFSGLAGAGEQYF. The chain links TRBV7-3 to TRBJ2-7; 13 bases map to TRBD2. The V segment lost 3 bases and the J segment 7 bases; nucleotides outside the gene matches: 9. The germline V gene encodes CDR1 SGHTA and CDR2 FQGTGA. This CDR3 is built from 16 residues.

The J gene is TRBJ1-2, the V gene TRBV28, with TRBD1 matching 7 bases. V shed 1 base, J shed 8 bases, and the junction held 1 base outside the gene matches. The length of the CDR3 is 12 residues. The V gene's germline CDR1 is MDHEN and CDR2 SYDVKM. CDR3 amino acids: CASSLSGGGYTF. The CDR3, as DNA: TGTGCCAGCAGTTTATCAGGGGGAGGCTACACCTTC.

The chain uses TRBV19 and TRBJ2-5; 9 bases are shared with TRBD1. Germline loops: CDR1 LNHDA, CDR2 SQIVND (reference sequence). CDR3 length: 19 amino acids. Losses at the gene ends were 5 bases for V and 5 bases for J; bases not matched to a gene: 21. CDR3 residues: CASSPRSSGTGFGIETQYF. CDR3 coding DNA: TGTGCCAGTAGTCCTAGATCGTCCGGGACAGGGTTTGGAATTGAGACCCAGTACTTC.

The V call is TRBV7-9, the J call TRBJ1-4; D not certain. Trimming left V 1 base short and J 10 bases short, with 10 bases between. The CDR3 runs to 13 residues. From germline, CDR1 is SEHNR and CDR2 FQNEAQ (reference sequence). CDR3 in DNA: TGTGCCAGCAGCTTAGAAAGTCTAGGAAAACTGTTTTTT. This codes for CASSLESLGKLFF.

This CDR3 reads CASGHGQGALGANVLTF. The DNA for the CDR3 is TGTGCCAGTGGACACGGACAGGGGGCTCTTGGGGCCAACGTCCTGACTTTC. The rearrangement uses TRBV19 and TRBJ2-6, with 11 nucleotides matching TRBD1. Looked up from germline, CDR1 is LNHDA and CDR2 is SQIVND (reference sequence). The CDR3 is 17 residues long. With V trimmed by 8 bases and J by 3 bases, 9 bases remained unmatched.

The chain's CDR3 is CASSLWQGQGLIGEKLFF. CDR3 DNA sequence: TGTGCCAGCAGCTTATGGCAGGGACAGGGGTTGATAGGAGAAAAACTGTTTTTT. The chain carries TRBV7-9 and TRBJ1-4; 10 bases map to TRBD1. The ends lost 2 bases at V and 8 bases at J; junction bases unmatched: 14. This CDR3 is 18 amino acids long. The germline V gene has CDR1 SEHNR and CDR2 FQNEAQ (reference sequence).

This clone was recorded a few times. The CDR3 coding sequence is TGTGCCAGCAGTCCAAGAGGGTCCTACGAGCAGTACTTC. Translated, it gives CASSPRGSYEQYF. This chain uses TRBV25-1 with TRBJ2-7; TRBD2 is a possible D gene (5 bases). CDR1 is MGHDK and CDR2 is SYGVNS in the germline V gene. This CDR3 contains 13 residues. V lost 5 bases to trimming and J lost 1 base, with 9 bases between them.

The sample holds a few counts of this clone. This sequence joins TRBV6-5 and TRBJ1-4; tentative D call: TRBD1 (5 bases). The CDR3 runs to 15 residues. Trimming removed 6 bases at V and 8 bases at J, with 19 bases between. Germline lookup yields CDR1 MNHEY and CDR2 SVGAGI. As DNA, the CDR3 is TGTGCCAGCAGGGATCCTGGGGCTTTGCGGGAAAAACTGTTTTTT. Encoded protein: CASRDPGALREKLFF.

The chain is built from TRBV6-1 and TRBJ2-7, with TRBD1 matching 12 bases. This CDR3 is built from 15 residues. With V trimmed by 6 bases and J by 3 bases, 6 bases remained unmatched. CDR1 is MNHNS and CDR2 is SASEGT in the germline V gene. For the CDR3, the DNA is TGTGCCAGCAGGACTGGGACAGGGGGCAACTACGAGCAGTACTTC. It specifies CASRTGTGGNYEQYF.

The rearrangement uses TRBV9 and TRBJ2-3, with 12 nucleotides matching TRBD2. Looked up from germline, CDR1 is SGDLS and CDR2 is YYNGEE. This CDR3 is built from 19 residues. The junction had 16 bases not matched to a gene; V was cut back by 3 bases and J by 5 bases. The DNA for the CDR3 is TGTGCCAGCAGCGAATCCCGGAGACTAGCGGGAGTTGGGATAGATACGCAGTATTTT. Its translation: CASSESRRLAGVGIDTQYF.

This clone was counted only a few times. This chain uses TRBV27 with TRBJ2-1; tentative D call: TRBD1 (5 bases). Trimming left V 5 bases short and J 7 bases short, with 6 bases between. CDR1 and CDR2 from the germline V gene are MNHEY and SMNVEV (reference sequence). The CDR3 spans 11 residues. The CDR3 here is CASSKGNEQFF. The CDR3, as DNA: TGTGCCAGCAGTAAGGGGAATGAGCAGTTCTTC.